This T cell receptor beta chain was captured in a study of blood T cell repertoires in COVID-19. Profiling relied on immunoSEQ multiplex PCR, and the TCRdb table lists in-frame clones only, not all of them. This table holds roughly 100,000 clones, roughly 87% found once. CDR1 GTSNPN and CDR2 SVGIG come from the germline V gene (reference sequence). The CDR3 covers 15 residues. Trimming at V came to 0 bases and at J to 5 bases, leaving 9 bases not matched to a gene. V gene TRBV30 combines with J gene TRBJ2-5; 7 bases map to TRBD2. The sequence derives from a man aged 18 to 30 with COVID-19, enrolled during active disease. Sequenced sample: peripheral blood. This CDR3 is CAWSVQFGSGETQYF. The DNA for the CDR3 is TGTGCCTGGAGTGTACAGTTCGGTAGCGGGGAGACCCAGTACTTC.